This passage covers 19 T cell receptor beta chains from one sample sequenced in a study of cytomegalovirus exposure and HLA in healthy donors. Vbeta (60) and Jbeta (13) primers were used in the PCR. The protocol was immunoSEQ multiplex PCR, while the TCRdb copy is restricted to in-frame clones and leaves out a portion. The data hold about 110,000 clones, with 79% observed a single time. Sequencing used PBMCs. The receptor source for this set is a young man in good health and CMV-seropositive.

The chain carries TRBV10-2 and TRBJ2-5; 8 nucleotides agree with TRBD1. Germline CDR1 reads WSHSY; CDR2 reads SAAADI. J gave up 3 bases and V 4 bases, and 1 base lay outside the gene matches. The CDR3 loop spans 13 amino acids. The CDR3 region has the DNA TGCGCCAGCAGTGGGGGACAGGAAGAGACCCAGTACTTC. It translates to CASSGGQEETQYF.

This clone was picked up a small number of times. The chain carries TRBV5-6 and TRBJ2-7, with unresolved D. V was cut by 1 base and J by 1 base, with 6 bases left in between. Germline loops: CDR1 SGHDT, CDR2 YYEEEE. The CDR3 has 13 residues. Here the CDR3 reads CASSLPYSYEQYF. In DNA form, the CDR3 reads TGTGCCAGCAGCTTGCCGTATTCCTACGAGCAGTACTTC. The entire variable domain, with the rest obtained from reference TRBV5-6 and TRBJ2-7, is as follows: DAGVTQSPTHLIKTRGQQVTLRCSPKSGHDTVSWYQQALGQGPQFIFQYYEEEERQRGNFPDRFSGHQFPNYSSELNVNALLLGDSALYLCASSLPYSYEQYFGPGTRLTVT.

The CDR3 nucleotides read TGTGCCAGCAGCTTGGTGCGGGGGAGCGGGAACACTGAAGCTTTCTTT. It yields the protein CASSLVRGSGNTEAFF. This rearrangement joins TRBV5-5 to TRBJ1-1, with D perhaps TRBD1 (5 bases). The length of the CDR3 is 16 residues. The V gene lost 0 bases and the J gene lost 1 base, with 13 bases spanning the gap. Germline CDR1 and CDR2: SGHKS and YYEKEE (reference sequence).

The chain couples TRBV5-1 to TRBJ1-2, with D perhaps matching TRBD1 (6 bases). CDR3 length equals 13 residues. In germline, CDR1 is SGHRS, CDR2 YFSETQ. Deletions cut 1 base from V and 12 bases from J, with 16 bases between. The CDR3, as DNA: TGCGCCAGCAGCTTGTCGACCCAGGGGTTCCACACCTTC. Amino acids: CASSLSTQGFHTF. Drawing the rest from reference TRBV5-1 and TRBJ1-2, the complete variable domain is KAGVTQTPRYLIKTRGQQVTLSCSPISGHRSVSWYQQTPGQGLQFLFEYFSETQRNKGNFPGRFSGRQFSNSRSEMNVSTLELGDSALYLCASSLSTQGFHTFGSGTRLTVV.

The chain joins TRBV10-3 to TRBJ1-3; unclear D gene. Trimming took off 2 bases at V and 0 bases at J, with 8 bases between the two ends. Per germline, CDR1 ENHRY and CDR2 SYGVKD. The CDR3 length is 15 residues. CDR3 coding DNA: TGTGCCATCAGTGAGGGCATTTCCTCTGGAAACACCATATATTTT. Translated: CAISEGISSGNTIYF.

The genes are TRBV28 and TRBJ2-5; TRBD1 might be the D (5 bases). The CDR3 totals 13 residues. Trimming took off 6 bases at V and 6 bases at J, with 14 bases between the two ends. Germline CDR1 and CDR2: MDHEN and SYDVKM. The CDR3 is CASSPRTTKTQYF. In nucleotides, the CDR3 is TGTGCCAGCAGCCCTCGGACAACAAAGACCCAGTACTTC.

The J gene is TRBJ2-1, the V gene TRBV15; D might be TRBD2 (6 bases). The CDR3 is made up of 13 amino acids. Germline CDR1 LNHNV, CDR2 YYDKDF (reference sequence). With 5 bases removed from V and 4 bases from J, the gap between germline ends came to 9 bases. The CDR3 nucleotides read TGTGCCACCAGCCCCGCGGGGTACAATGAGCAGTTCTTC. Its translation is CATSPAGYNEQFF.

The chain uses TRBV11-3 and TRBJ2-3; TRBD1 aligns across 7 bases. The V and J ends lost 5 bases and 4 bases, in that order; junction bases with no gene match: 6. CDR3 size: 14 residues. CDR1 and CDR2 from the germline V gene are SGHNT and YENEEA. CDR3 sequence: CASSRGQISDTQYF. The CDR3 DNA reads TGTGCCAGCAGCAGGGGACAGATATCAGATACGCAGTATTTT.

The CDR3 bases are TGTGCCATCAGTGAGAGAAAAGACAGCTACAACTATGGCTACACCTTC. It specifies CAISERKDSYNYGYTF. This chain uses TRBV10-3 with TRBJ1-2, with a possible D match to TRBD1 (5 bases). The germline CDR1 and CDR2 sequences are ENHRY and SYGVKD. This CDR3 has 16 residues. The ends were cut back, 2 bases at V and 2 bases at J, with 15 bases in the middle.

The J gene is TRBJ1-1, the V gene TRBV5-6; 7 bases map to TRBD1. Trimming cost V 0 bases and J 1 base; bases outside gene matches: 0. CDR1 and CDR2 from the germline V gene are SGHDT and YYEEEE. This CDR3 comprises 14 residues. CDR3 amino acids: CASSLDRGNTEAFF. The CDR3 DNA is TGTGCCAGCAGCTTGGACAGGGGGAACACTGAAGCTTTCTTT.

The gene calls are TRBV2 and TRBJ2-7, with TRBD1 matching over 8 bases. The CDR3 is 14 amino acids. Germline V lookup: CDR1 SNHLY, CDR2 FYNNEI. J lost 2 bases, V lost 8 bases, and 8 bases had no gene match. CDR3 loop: CASLKDREAYEQYF. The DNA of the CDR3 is TGTGCCAGCTTGAAGGACAGGGAGGCCTACGAGCAGTACTTC.

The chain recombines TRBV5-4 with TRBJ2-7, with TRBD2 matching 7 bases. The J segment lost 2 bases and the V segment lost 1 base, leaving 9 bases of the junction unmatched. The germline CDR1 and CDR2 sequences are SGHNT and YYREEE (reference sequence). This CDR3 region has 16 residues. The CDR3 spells CASSLFTRGIPYEQYF. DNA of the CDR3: TGTGCCAGCAGCTTGTTTACGCGGGGGATACCCTACGAGCAGTACTTC.

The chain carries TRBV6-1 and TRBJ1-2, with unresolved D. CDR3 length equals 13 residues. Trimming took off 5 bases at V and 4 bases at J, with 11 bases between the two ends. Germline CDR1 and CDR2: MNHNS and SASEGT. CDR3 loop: CASSYSRTYGYTF. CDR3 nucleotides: TGTGCCAGCAGTTATAGTAGAACCTATGGCTACACCTTC.

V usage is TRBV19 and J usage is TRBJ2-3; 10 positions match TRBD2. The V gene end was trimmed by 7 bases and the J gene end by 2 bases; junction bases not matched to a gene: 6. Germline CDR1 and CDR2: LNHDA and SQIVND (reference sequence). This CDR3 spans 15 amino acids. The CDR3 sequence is CASNPSGGSTDTQYF. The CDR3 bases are TGTGCCAGTAATCCTAGCGGGGGCTCCACAGATACGCAGTATTTT.

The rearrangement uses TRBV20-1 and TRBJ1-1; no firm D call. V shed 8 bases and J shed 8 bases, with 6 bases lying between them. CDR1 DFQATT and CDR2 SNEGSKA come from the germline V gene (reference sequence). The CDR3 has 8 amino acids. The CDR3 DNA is TGCAGTATATCGGAAGCTTTCTTT. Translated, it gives CSISEAFF.

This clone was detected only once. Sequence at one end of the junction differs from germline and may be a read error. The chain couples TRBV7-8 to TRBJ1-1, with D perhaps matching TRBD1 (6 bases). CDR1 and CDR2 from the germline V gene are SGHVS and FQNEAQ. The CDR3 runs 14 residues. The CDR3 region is CASSFRQGNTGAFF. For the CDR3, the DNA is TGTGCCAGCAGCTTCCGCCAGGGGAACACTGGAGCTTTCTTT.

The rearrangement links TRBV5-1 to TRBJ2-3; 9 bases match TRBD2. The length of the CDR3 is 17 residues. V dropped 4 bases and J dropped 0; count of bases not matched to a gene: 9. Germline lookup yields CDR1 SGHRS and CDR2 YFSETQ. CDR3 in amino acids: CASSHLAGPASTDTQYF. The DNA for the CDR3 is TGCGCCAGCAGCCACCTAGCGGGGCCCGCTAGCACAGATACGCAGTATTTT.

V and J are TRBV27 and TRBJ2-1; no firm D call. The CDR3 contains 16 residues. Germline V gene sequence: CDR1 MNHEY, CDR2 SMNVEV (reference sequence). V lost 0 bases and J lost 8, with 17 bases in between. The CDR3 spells CASSLSAITMGDEQFF. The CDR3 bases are TGTGCCAGCAGTTTATCCGCAATAACGATGGGCGATGAGCAGTTCTTC.

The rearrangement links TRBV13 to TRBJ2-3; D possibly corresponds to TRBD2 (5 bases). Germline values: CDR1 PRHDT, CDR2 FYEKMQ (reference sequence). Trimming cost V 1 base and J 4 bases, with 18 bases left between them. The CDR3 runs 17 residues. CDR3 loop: CASSLEAAFRHADTQYF. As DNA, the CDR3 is TGTGCCAGCAGCTTAGAAGCGGCATTCCGCCACGCAGATACGCAGTATTTT.